These 18 T cell receptor beta chains came from one sample sequenced in a study of spatial heterogeneity in lung cancer. Time point here: sample taken at primary tumor resection. Unsorted samples of tumor, nontumor lung or frozen PBMC had their whole RNA sequenced. TCRdb re-analysed the 5' RACE reads in MiXCR, keeping a single row per CDR3 protein. The table shows more than 20,000 distinct CDR3 sequences, with 4.6% occurring only once. The material was PBMCs, obtained at surgery. The receptors stem from a male donor with early-stage non-small cell lung cancer.

This clonotype was seen repeatedly, ten times or more. V usage is TRBV28 and J usage is TRBJ2-5; no firm D call. The germline CDR1 and CDR2 sequences are MDHEN and SYDVKM. The CDR3 is made up of 15 amino acids. V was clipped by 3 bases and J by 3 bases, with 14 bases between them. The CDR3 loop is CASSLFLDLKETQYF. CDR3 sequence (DNA): TGTGCCAGCAGTTTGTTCTTAGATCTTAAAGAGACCCAGTACTTC. The full variable domain, with the rest looked up from reference TRBV28 and TRBJ2-5, is DVKVTQSSRYLVKRTGEKVFLECVQDMDHENMFWYRQDPGLGLRLIYFSYDVKMKEKGDIPEGYSVSREKKERFSLILESASTNQTSMYLCASSLFLDLKETQYFGPGTRLLVL.

This rearrangement joins TRBV28 to TRBJ1-3, with D unclear. This CDR3 has 13 residues. Germline lookup yields CDR1 MDHEN and CDR2 SYDVKM. Trimming left V 9 bases short and J 0 bases short, with 9 bases between. DNA of the CDR3: TGTGCCAGTGTGGAGAGCTCTGGAAACACCATATATTTT. Translated, it gives CASVESSGNTIYF.

The V and J genes are TRBV6-2 or TRBV6-3 and TRBJ2-7; TRBD1 agrees at 7 bases. Germline CDR1 and CDR2: MNHEY and SVGEGT. This CDR3 spans 12 amino acids. V trimming: 6 bases; J trimming: 12 bases; junction bases outside the gene matches: 11. The CDR3 reads CASRPDRVRVYF. CDR3 bases: TGTGCCAGCAGACCCGACAGGGTCCGGGTGTACTTC.

This sequence joins TRBV27 and TRBJ1-5, with a possible D match to TRBD1 (6 bases). Deletions cut 0 bases from V and 2 bases from J, with 8 bases between. Germline lookup yields CDR1 MNHEY and CDR2 SMNVEV (reference sequence). This CDR3 has 15 amino acids. CDR3 sequence reads: CASSLSSGGNQPQHF. CDR3 bases: TGTGCCAGCAGTTTATCATCAGGGGGCAATCAGCCCCAGCATTTT.

This clonotype was found a few times. The J gene is TRBJ1-4, the V gene TRBV7-2; tentative D call: TRBD1 (5 bases). Germline V lookup: CDR1 SGHTA, CDR2 FQGNSA. The CDR3 covers 16 residues. The ends were cut back, 2 bases at V and 6 bases at J, with 16 bases in the middle. The DNA for the CDR3 is TGTGCCAGCAGCTTATCCCGGAGGGGTTTGGATGAAAAACTGTTTTTT. Protein sequence: CASSLSRRGLDEKLFF.

As to this clonotype: A much more abundant neighbour one base away suggests this may be a read error. CDR3 sequence reads: CASTPRTGNREQFF. In DNA form, the CDR3 reads TGTGCCAGCACTCCCCGGACAGGAAACAGGGAGCAGTTCTTC. This rearrangement joins TRBV11-2 to TRBJ2-1; 7 bases match TRBD1. V trimming: 7 bases; J trimming: 10 bases; junction bases outside the gene matches: 13. The CDR3 spans 14 residues. Germline CDR1 SGHAT, CDR2 FQNNGV. The full variable domain, in which reference TRBV11-2 and TRBJ2-1 provide the parts outside the CDR3, is EAGVAQSPRYKIIEKRQSVAFWCNPISGHATLYWYQQILGQGPKLLIQFQNNGVVDDSQLPKDRFSAERLKGVDSTLKIQPAKLEDSAVYLCASTPRTGNREQFFGPGTRLTVL.

Points on this clonotype: A much more abundant neighbour one base away suggests this may be a read error. The V gene is TRBV18, the J gene TRBJ2-5; D unresolved. From germline, CDR1 is KGHSH and CDR2 LQKENI. CDR3 length: 11 residues. Here the CDR3 reads CASSIQATQYF. In nucleotides, the CDR3 is TGTGCCAGCTCCATCCAAGCGACCCAGTACTTC. Filled out from reference TRBV18 and TRBJ2-5, the complete variable domain reads NAGVMQNPRHLVRRRGQEARLRCSPMKGHSHVYWYRQLPEEGLKFMVYLQKENIIDESGMPKERFSAEFPKEGPSILRIQQVVRGDSAAYFCASSIQATQYFGPGTRLLVL.

At least ten counts were recorded for this clonotype. The rearrangement uses TRBV27 and TRBJ1-6, with 7 bases identical to TRBD1. CDR3 length equals 22 residues. Germline-derived CDR1 and CDR2 are MNHEY and SMNVEV (reference sequence). J gave up 0 bases and V 3 bases, and 20 bases lay outside the gene matches. This chain's CDR3 is CASSLAFSRRTGASSYNSPLHF. CDR3 nucleotides: TGTGCCAGCAGTTTGGCCTTTAGCCGGAGGACAGGCGCTAGCTCCTATAATTCACCCCTCCACTTT.

This clonotype was detected ten times or more. The CDR3 is CASSLGATSGANEQFF. CDR3 in DNA: TGCGCCAGCAGCTTGGGGGCGACTAGCGGGGCCAATGAGCAGTTCTTC. The chain recombines TRBV5-1 with TRBJ2-1; 11 bases are shared with TRBD2. This CDR3 region has 16 residues. V was pared by 0 bases and J by 6 bases, with 5 bases of the junction left unmatched. CDR1 and CDR2 from the germline V gene are SGHRS and YFSETQ.

This sequence joins TRBV29-1 and TRBJ2-3, with a possible D match to TRBD2 (5 bases). Germline V lookup: CDR1 SQVTM, CDR2 ANQGSEA. The CDR3 sequence is 14 residues long. The ends were cut back, 8 bases at V and 6 bases at J, with 21 bases in the middle. CDR3 coding DNA: TGCAGCAACACCGGACTCGACTTGACGGATACGCAGTATTTT. Its translation: CSNTGLDLTDTQYF.

This clonotype was detected ten times or more. This chain connects TRBV3-1 to TRBJ2-1; no definite D call. This CDR3 has 16 residues. V lost 3 bases and J 7 bases, leaving 19 bases between the germline ends. Germline V gene sequence: CDR1 LGHDT, CDR2 YNNKEL (reference sequence). The CDR3 bases are TGTGCCAGCAGCCACGCCACGGGTCCTAGACTTAATGAGCAGTTCTTC. Amino acids: CASSHATGPRLNEQFF.

This clonotype was counted many times. The chain couples TRBV7-9 to TRBJ2-3; the D is unclear. The V gene lost 5 bases and the J gene lost 0 bases, with 12 bases spanning the gap. The CDR3 sequence is 15 residues long. Germline V lookup: CDR1 SEHNR, CDR2 FQNEAQ (reference sequence). CDR3 bases: TGTGCCAGCAGCCTCATGGGCCAGAGCACAGATACGCAGTATTTT. Translation: CASSLMGQSTDTQYF.

This clonotype was found many times. The chain combines TRBV2 with TRBJ2-4; 10 positions match TRBD2. The CDR3 covers 18 residues. Germline V gene data show CDR1 as SNHLY and CDR2 as FYNNEI. V trimming: 2 bases; J trimming: 0 bases; junction bases outside the gene matches: 7. The CDR3 DNA sequence: TGTGCCAGCAGTGAATTAGCGGGGGGCCCGCTAGCCAAAAACATTCAGTACTTC. It yields the protein CASSELAGGPLAKNIQYF.

This clonotype was detected many times. The V and J genes are TRBV18 and TRBJ2-2, with 7 bases lining up with TRBD1. J lost 2 bases, V lost 3 bases, and 6 bases had no gene match. The germline V gene has CDR1 KGHSH and CDR2 LQKENI. CDR3 length equals 16 residues. CDR3 nucleotides: TGTGCCAGCTCACCTAGTGACAGGGCAAACACCGGGGAGCTGTTTTTT. Translated: CASSPSDRANTGELFF.

This clonotype was recorded at least ten times. The genes are TRBV24-1 and TRBJ2-7; TRBD2 aligns across 8 bases. The V gene's germline CDR1 is KGHDR and CDR2 SFDVKD. The CDR3 is 15 residues long. The V gene end was trimmed by 5 bases and the J gene end by 2 bases; junction bases not matched to a gene: 7. This CDR3 is CATSARGGAAYEQYF. The DNA for the CDR3 is TGTGCCACCAGTGCCCGGGGGGGGGCCGCCTACGAGCAGTACTTC.

This clonotype was recorded many times. The gene calls are TRBV7-8 and TRBJ2-3; TRBD1 might be the D (5 bases). From germline, CDR1 is SGHVS and CDR2 FQNEAQ. V was clipped by 7 bases and J by 0 bases, with 17 bases between them. The CDR3 loop spans 16 amino acids. The CDR3 DNA sequence: TGTGCCAGCACCAATGGGGCCTCCCTTAGCACAGATACGCAGTATTTT. It is translated as CASTNGASLSTDTQYF.

This clonotype showed up many times. The chain couples TRBV10-3 to TRBJ1-1; D ambiguous. Deletions cut 8 bases from V and 0 bases from J, with 7 bases between. This CDR3 contains 12 residues. Germline values: CDR1 ENHRY, CDR2 SYGVKD. CDR3 region: CAISGVNTEAFF. The DNA of the CDR3 is TGTGCCATCTCAGGTGTGAACACTGAAGCTTTCTTT.

In this sample, this clonotype turned up many times. V and J are TRBV6-5 and TRBJ1-6; 9 bases are a match to TRBD1. After removal of 6 bases from V and 7 bases from J, the junction contained 10 bases not matched to a gene. The CDR3 covers 16 residues. Per germline, CDR1 MNHEY and CDR2 SVGAGI. The CDR3: CASSRAGTGPNSPLHF. The DNA of the CDR3 is TGTGCCAGCAGCCGCGCCGGGACAGGGCCCAATTCACCCCTCCACTTT.